This entry lists 11 T cell receptor beta chains sequenced from one sample in a study of blood T cell repertoires in COVID-19. The method was immunoSEQ multiplex PCR; TCRdb's version includes in-frame clones alone and lacks a portion of them. This sample yields 300,000 to 400,000 clones, of which 85% are seen a single time; around 1.8% belongs to the top ten. The sample was PBMCs or T cells enriched from blood (not recorded which). The receptors were gathered from a woman aged 25 to 39 who had been exposed to COVID-19.

The chain links TRBV5-1 to TRBJ2-7; possibly TRBD1 for D (5 bases). V lost 0 bases and J 5 bases, leaving 12 bases between the germline ends. This CDR3 is built from 14 residues. Germline CDR1 is SGHRS and CDR2 is YFSETQ. In DNA form, the CDR3 reads TGCGCCAGCAGCTTGGAGGGGTTTCGCAACGAGCAGTACTTC. Encoded protein: CASSLEGFRNEQYF.

This chain joins TRBV5-1 and TRBJ1-6, with 7 bases fitting TRBD1. In germline, CDR1 is SGHRS, CDR2 YFSETQ. The CDR3 contains 18 residues. The ends lost 5 bases at V and 0 bases at J; junction bases unmatched: 11. CDR3 loop: CASSRDSLDRSYNSPLHF. CDR3 DNA: TGCGCCAGCAGTCGGGACAGCCTCGACCGCTCCTATAATTCACCCCTCCACTTT.

This sequence joins TRBV6-5 and TRBJ2-1; 7 nucleotides agree with TRBD2. V shed 8 bases and J 6 bases; nucleotides not matched to a gene: 10. Per the germline V gene, CDR1 is MNHEY and CDR2 is SVGAGI. The CDR3 is made up of 14 amino acids. The CDR3 DNA follows: TGTGCCAGCTTCACCCTCGGGACTATCAATGAGCAGTTCTTC. It yields the protein CASFTLGTINEQFF.

Points on this clone: Other DNA sequences in the sample encode the same CDR3. This rearrangement joins TRBV9 to TRBJ2-2; D not certain. CDR1 and CDR2 from the germline V gene are SGDLS and YYNGEE. The CDR3 sequence is 12 residues long. The germline V and J ends were trimmed by 0 bases and 5 bases, with 2 bases remaining between them. CDR3 residues: CASSVATGELFF. The CDR3 DNA sequence: TGTGCCAGCAGCGTAGCAACCGGGGAGCTGTTTTTT.

The V gene is TRBV5-1, the J gene TRBJ2-1, with a tentative D call TRBD1 (6 bases). CDR1 is SGHRS, CDR2 YFSETQ, per germline. The CDR3 extends over 15 amino acids. V lost 4 bases and J 3 bases, leaving 14 bases between the germline ends. This chain's CDR3 is CASSQRTEYYNEQFF. In nucleotides, the CDR3 is TGCGCCAGCAGCCAAAGGACAGAATACTACAATGAGCAGTTCTTC.

V gene TRBV9 combines with J gene TRBJ1-4; D might be TRBD1 (6 bases). The CDR3 is 15 amino acids. CDR1 and CDR2 from the germline V gene are SGDLS and YYNGEE. V lost 3 bases, J lost 0 bases, and 9 bases lay in between. The CDR3 is CASSAGTTTNEKLFF. The CDR3 coding sequence is TGTGCCAGCAGCGCCGGGACAACAACTAATGAAAAACTGTTTTTT. The variable domain in full, with the rest retrieved from reference TRBV9 and TRBJ1-4, is DSGVTQTPKHLITATGQRVTLRCSPRSGDLSVYWYQQSLDQGLQFLIQYYNGEERAKGNILERFSAQQFPDLHSELNLSSLELGDSALYFCASSAGTTTNEKLFFGSGTQLSVL.

The V gene is TRBV19, the J gene TRBJ2-5; 13 positions agree with TRBD2. The CDR3 runs to 15 residues. The germline gives CDR1 LNHDA, CDR2 SQIVND (reference sequence). With 11 bases clipped from V and 1 base from J, the junction kept 7 bases outside the gene matches. Here the CDR3 reads CAVGTSGASQETQYF. The CDR3 DNA follows: TGTGCCGTCGGGACTAGCGGGGCTTCCCAAGAGACCCAGTACTTC.

The chain has TRBV7-6 and TRBJ1-2; TRBD1 aligns across 7 bases. The CDR3 covers 11 residues. The V gene's germline CDR1 is SGHVS and CDR2 FNYEAQ. The ends lost 4 bases at V and 8 bases at J; junction bases unmatched: 1. The CDR3 spells CASSSDRGYTF. CDR3 nucleotide sequence: TGTGCCAGCAGCTCGGACAGGGGCTACACCTTC.

This clone showed up just once. V gene TRBV9 combines with J gene TRBJ2-2, with 10 positions matching TRBD2. Germline CDR1 SGDLS, CDR2 YYNGEE. Germline trimming cut 1 base from V and 4 bases from J; bases unmatched to any gene: 1. The CDR3 covers 15 residues. CDR3 DNA: TGTGCCAGCAGCGTAAGCGGGGGGGCCACCGGGGAGCTGTTTTTT. This encodes CASSVSGGATGELFF.

The chain links TRBV10-2 to TRBJ2-5, with a possible D match to TRBD2 (5 bases). Germline lookup yields CDR1 WSHSY and CDR2 SAAADI. This CDR3 has 13 amino acids. Trimming pared 4 bases from V and 4 bases from J, leaving 10 bases between. The CDR3 sequence: CASSVGVPETQYF. CDR3 nucleotide sequence: TGCGCCAGCAGTGTCGGGGTACCAGAGACCCAGTACTTC.

As DNA, the CDR3 is TGTGCCAGCAGCGAGAACCCGGGCTATGGCTACACCTTC. The encoded protein is CASSENPGYGYTF. The chain combines TRBV21-1 with TRBJ1-2. TRBV21-1 is a listed pseudogene. This CDR3 has 13 residues.